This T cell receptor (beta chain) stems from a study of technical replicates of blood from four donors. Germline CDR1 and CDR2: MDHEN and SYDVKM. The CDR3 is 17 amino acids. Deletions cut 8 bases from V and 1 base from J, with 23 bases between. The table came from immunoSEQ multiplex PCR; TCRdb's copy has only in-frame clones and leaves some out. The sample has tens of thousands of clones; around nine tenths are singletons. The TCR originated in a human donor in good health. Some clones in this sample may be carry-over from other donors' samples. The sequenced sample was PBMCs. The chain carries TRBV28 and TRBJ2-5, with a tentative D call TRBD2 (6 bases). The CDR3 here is CASGSSGRGRSQETQYF. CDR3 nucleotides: TGTGCCAGCGGATCCTCGGGACGGGGGAGATCCCAAGAGACCCAGTACTTC.